What follows is one TCR beta chain and its context. What it binds is not known. With each sample, at least 5.5 micrograms of total RNA were extracted. V dropped 6 bases and J dropped 0 bases, with 14 bases sitting between them. Germline CDR1 and CDR2: SNHLY and FYNNEI. The CDR3 runs to 16 residues. Primed by a sample-barcoded 5' primer and a J-beta primer mix, a second PCR proceeded for about 6 to 11 cycles. TCRdb passed the 5' RACE reads through MiXCR, listing each CDR3 protein once. The data hold around 1,500,000 distinct CDR3 sequences, with 42% observed a single time. This sample was included in a study of blood T cells in healthy people across ages. Study-wide results and caveats: Both higher diversity and more naive CD4+ cells marked long-lived donors when set against aged donors. Investigators viewed diversity estimates from one million T cells as underestimates, the study reported.

Sample: blood. The chain joins TRBV2 to TRBJ2-2, with D perhaps TRBD1 (8 bases). This receptor was obtained from a woman aged 18-30 years in good health. The DNA for the CDR3 is TGTGCCAGCAGCAACAGGGGGGGAGCGAACACCGGGGAGCTGTTTTTT. Protein: CASSNRGGANTGELFF.